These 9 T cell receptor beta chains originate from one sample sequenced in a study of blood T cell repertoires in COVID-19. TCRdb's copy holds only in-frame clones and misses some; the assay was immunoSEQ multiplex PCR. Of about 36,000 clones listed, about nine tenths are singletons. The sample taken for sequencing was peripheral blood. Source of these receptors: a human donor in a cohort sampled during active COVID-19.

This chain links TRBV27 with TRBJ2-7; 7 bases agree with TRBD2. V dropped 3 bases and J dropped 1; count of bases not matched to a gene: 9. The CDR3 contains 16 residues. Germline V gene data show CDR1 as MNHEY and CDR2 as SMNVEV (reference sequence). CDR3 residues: CASSFVGGGRSYEQYF. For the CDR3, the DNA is TGTGCCAGCAGTTTTGTGGGGGGAGGGAGGTCCTACGAGCAGTACTTC.

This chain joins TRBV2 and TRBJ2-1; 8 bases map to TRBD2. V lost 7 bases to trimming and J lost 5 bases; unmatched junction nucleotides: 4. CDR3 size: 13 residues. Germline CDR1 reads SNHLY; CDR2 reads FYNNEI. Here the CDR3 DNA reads TGTGCCAGCATCGAGCGGGAGCACAATGAGCAGTTCTTC. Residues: CASIEREHNEQFF.

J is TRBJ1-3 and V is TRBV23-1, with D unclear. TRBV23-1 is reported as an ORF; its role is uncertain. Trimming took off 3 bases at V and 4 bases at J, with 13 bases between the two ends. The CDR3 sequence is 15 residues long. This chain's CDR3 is CASSHPRRYGNTIYF. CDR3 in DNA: TGCGCCAGCAGTCACCCCCGCAGGTACGGAAACACCATATATTTT.

Here the CDR3 DNA reads TGTGCCAGCAGTTATGTCCCGGGACAGAGGGACAATGAGCAGTTCTTC. Protein product: CASSYVPGQRDNEQFF. The chain is built from TRBV6-2 or TRBV6-3 and TRBJ2-1, with TRBD1 matching 7 bases. CDR1 and CDR2 (germline): MNHEY, SVGEGT. J gave up 5 bases and V 3 bases, and 10 bases lay outside the gene matches. This CDR3 spans 16 amino acids.

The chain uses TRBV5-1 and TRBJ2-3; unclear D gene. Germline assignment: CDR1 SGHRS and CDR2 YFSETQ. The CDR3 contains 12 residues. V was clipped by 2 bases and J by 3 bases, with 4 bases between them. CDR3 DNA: TGCGCCAGCAGCTTTCCTACAGATACGCAGTATTTT. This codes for CASSFPTDTQYF. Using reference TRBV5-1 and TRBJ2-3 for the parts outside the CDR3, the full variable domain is KAGVTQTPRYLIKTRGQQVTLSCSPISGHRSVSWYQQTPGQGLQFLFEYFSETQRNKGNFPGRFSGRQFSNSRSEMNVSTLELGDSALYLCASSFPTDTQYFGPGTRLTVL.

The CDR3 DNA sequence: TGTGCCAGCAGCTTATCGGGACAGGGAAATCAGCCCCAGCATTTT. Its translation is CASSLSGQGNQPQHF. V usage is TRBV7-2 and J usage is TRBJ1-5, with 9 bases lining up with TRBD1. The CDR3 extends over 15 amino acids. Germline V lookup: CDR1 SGHTA, CDR2 FQGNSA. The V segment lost 2 bases and the J segment 4 bases; nucleotides outside the gene matches: 3.

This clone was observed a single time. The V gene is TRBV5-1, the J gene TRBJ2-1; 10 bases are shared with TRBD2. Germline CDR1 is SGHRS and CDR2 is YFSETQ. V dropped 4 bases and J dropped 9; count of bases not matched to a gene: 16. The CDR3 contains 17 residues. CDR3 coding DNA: TGCGCCAGCAGCCCGTCAACCCTAGCGGGAGTGGGGGGTGAGCAGTTCTTC. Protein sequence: CASSPSTLAGVGGEQFF.

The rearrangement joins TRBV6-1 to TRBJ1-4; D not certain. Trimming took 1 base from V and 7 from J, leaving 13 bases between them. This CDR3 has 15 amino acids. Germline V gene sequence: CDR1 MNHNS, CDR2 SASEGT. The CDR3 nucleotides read TGTGCCAGCAGTGAAGTACGCGGAGGTGTTGAAAAACTGTTTTTT. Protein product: CASSEVRGGVEKLFF.

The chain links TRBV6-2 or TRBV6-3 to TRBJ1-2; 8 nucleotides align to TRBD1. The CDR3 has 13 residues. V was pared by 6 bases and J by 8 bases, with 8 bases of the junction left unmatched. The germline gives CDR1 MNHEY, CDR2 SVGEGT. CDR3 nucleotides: TGTGCCAGCAGCCGGGGACAGGTGAGCGGCTACACCTTC. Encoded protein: CASSRGQVSGYTF.